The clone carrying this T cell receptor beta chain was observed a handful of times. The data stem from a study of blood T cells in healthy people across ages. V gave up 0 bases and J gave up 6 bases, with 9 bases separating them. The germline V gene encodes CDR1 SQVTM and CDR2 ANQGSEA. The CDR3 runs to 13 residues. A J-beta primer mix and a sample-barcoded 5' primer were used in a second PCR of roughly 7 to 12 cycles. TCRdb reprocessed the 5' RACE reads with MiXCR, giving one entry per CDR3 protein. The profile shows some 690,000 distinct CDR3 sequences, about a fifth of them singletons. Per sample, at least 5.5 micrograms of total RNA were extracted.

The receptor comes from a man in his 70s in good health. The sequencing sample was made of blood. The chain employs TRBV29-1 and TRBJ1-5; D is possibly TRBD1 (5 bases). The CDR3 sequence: CSVEEGGGQPQHF. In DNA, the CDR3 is TGCAGCGTTGAAGAGGGGGGTGGTCAGCCCCAGCATTTT.